This is a list of T cell receptor beta chains from one sample in a study of T-cell reconstitution after alpha-beta-depleted transplantation in children. TCRdb analysed the PCR reads with MiXCR anew, one entry per CDR3 protein. Among roughly 420,000 distinct CDR3 sequences listed, 15% to 20% were seen once. The sequencing here drew on PBMCs, mostly from graft donor cells, taken 360 days after TCRalphabeta/CD19-depleted stem cell transplant. The receptors were gathered from a boy under two years old who had a stem cell transplant for Wiskott-Aldrich syndrome, so the T cells may come from the graft donor. Each CDR3 is given with its conserved first and last residue. Each record gives: clone size, D gene, J gene, V gene, CDR3 DNA, CDR3 protein. The D gene is left open where the match is weak. Clone sizes are given selectively: once, few, many, or a class where the clone is expanded.

>-|TRBD2|TRBJ2-5|TRBV7-2
TGTGCCAGCAGCTTAGTCGGGGGACTAGCGGGACAAGAGACCCAGTACTTC
CASSLVGGLAGQETQYF
>-|-|TRBJ2-1|TRBV24-1
TGTGCCACCAGTGATCCCCCCAAGGGTTCGAGTAATGAGCAGTTCTTC
CATSDPPKGSSNEQFF
>few|TRBD2|TRBJ2-1|TRBV20-1
TGCAGTGCTAGATCCCCGACTAGCCGGGATGAGCAGTTCTTC
CSARSPTSRDEQFF
>-|-|TRBJ2-7|TRBV4-3
TGCGCCAGCAGCCAAGATACGCGACAGTACTCCTACGAGCAGTACTTC
CASSQDTRQYSYEQYF
>few|-|TRBJ1-5|TRBV5-6
TGTGCCAGCAGCTTGGGGCAGTACTATCAGCCCCAGCATTTT
CASSLGQYYQPQHF
>few|-|TRBJ2-1|TRBV5-1
TGCGCCAGCAGCTTGGTGGGACCTCGGAGCTCCTACAATGAGCAGTTCTTC
CASSLVGPRSSYNEQFF
>few|TRBD1|TRBJ2-1|TRBV29-1
TGCAGCGTTGGCCAGGGGGCGGGTGAGCAGTTCTTC
CSVGQGAGEQFF
>few|TRBD2|TRBJ2-1|TRBV14
TGTGCCAGCAGCCTGGCTAGCGGGAGGGCCCGGTTCTTC
CASSLASGRARFF
>many|-|TRBJ1-5|TRBV27
TGTGCCAGCAGTTTCGATGGGCGCAGGGCCTTACAGCCCCAGCATTTT
CASSFDGRRALQPQHF
>few|-|TRBJ2-3|TRBV7-2
TGTGCCAGCAGCTTTAGGGGAAGCTCATTAGATACGCAGTATTTT
CASSFRGSSLDTQYF
>few|-|TRBJ2-5|TRBV5-1
TGCGCCAGCAGCCCCGTGGTACAGCCAGGGGCCCAGTACTTC
CASSPVVQPGAQYF
>-|-|TRBJ2-1|TRBV5-1
TGCGCCAGCAGTCTAGCTCTTGAGCAGTTCTTC
CASSLALEQFF
>few|-|TRBJ2-1|TRBV3-1
TGTGCCAGCAGCCGGTCCCAGGGGACTTACTACAATGAGCAGTTCTTC
CASSRSQGTYYNEQFF
>-|TRBD1|TRBJ2-3|TRBV18
TGTGCCAGCTCACGGACAGGGTCAGATACGCAGTATTTT
CASSRTGSDTQYF
>-|-|TRBJ2-5|TRBV5-1
TGCGCCAGCAGCTTTGGGTGGAGGGAGACCCAGTACTTC
CASSFGWRETQYF